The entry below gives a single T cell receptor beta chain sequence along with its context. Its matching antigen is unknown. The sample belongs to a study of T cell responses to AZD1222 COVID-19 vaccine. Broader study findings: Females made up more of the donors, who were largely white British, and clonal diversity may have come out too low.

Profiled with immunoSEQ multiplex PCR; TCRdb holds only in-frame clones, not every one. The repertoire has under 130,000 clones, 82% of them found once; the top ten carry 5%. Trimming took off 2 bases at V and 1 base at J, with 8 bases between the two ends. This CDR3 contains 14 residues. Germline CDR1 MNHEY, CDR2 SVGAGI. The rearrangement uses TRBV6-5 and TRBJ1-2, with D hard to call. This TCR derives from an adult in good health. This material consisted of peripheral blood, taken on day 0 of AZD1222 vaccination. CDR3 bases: TGTGCCAGCAGTTACGACCGCAATAACTATGGCTACACCTTC. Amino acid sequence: CASSYDRNNYGYTF.